What follows describes a single T cell receptor beta chain. This clone occurred once. Which antigen it targets is not known. The record has no base qualities; no much larger clone is one base away. The method behind the library was the immunoSEQ multiplex PCR assay. The immuneACCESS repertoire file appears here via TCRdb, limited to in-frame rearrangements. These files lack a portion of the clones; in checked studies, under half of the deficit traces to unresolved V genes, and the cause of the others is not known. The table for this sample lists 75,000 to 95,000 clones; less than 95% of them were counted only once. Together, the top ten hold around 2% of the sample. The data were taken from a study of T cell changes during pregnancy in multiple sclerosis (dated by TCRdb to 2018 to 2020). The study in broad terms: In women with multiple sclerosis, the researchers looked at how the T cell repertoire shifted as pregnancy progressed.

For CDR1 and CDR2, the germline V gene lists MNHEY and SVGAGI. V is pruned by 9 bases and J by 7 bases, leaving 10 bases of the junction without a gene match. The CDR3 spans 13 residues, from the cysteine through the phenylalanine. The retained sequence is limited to the CDR3, 39 bases, with the frame set at the first base. Material: peripheral blood, obtained in the first trimester of pregnancy. This clonotype originated in a female donor in good health, enrolled as a control in a pregnancy study. The rearranged chain carries TRBV6-5 and TRBJ2-7; TRBD1 fits 9 bases in the junction. The nucleotide sequence reads TGTGCCAGTAAGGGACAGGGTCTTAAGGAGCAGTACTTC. Translated, this is CASKGQGLKEQYF.